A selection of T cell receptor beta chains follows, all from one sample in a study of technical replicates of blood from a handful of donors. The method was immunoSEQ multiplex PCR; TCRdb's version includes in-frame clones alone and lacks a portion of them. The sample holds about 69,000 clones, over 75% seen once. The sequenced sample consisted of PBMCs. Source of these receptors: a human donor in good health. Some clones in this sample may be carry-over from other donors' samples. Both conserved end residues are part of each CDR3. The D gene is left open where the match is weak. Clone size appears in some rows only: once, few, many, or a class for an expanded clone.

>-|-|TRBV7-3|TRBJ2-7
CASSPNGGNLDEQYF
TGTGCCAGCAGCCCAAACGGGGGAAATCTCGACGAGCAGTACTTC
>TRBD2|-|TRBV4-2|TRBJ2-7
CASSQTPGTSGDYEQYF
TGTGCCAGCAGCCAAACTCCCGGGACTAGCGGGGACTACGAGCAGTACTTC
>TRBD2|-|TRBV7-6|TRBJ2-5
CASSLLTSGAGETQYF
TGTGCCAGCAGCCTCCTGACTAGCGGGGCGGGAGAGACCCAGTACTTC
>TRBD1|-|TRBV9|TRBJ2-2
CASSSEGTGQQNTGELFF
TGTGCCAGCAGCTCTGAGGGGACAGGGCAGCAGAACACCGGGGAGCTGTTTTTT
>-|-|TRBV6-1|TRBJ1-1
CASSKQENTEAFF
TGTGCCAGCAGTAAACAGGAGAACACTGAAGCTTTCTTT
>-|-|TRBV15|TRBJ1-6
CATSTYGGSLHF
TGTGCCACCAGCACCTACGGAGGGTCCCTCCACTTT
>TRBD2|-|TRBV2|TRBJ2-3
CASRLAGGTDTQYF
TGTGCCAGTAGACTAGCGGGGGGCACAGATACGCAGTATTTT
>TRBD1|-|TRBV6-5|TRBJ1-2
CASRKETGDHYGYTF
TGTGCCAGCAGAAAGGAGACAGGGGACCACTATGGCTACACCTTC
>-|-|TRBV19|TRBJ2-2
CASSILGHLGTGELFF
TGTGCCAGTAGTATACTTGGGCACCTCGGCACCGGGGAGCTGTTTTTT
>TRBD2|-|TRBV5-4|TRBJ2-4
CASSPSGGNIQYF
TGTGCCAGCAGCCCTAGCGGGGGTAACATTCAGTACTTC
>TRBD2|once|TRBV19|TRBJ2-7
CASSAHDSGSQNEQYF
TGTGCCAGTAGTGCCCATGACAGCGGGAGCCAGAACGAGCAGTACTTC
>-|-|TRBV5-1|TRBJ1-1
CASSSLPGQNTEAFF
TGCGCCAGCAGCTCGTTACCGGGACAGAACACTGAAGCTTTCTTT
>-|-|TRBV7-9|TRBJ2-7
CASSPAAAEEQYF
TGTGCCAGCAGCCCGGCGGCCGCAGAAGAGCAGTACTTC
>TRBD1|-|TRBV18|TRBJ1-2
CASSPGTGGGYTF
TGTGCCAGCTCACCTGGGACAGGTGGCGGCTACACCTTC
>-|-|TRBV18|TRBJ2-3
CASSLGTDTQYF
TGTGCCAGCTCCCTCGGCACAGATACGCAGTATTTT
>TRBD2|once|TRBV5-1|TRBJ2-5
CASSRAGGSHSGETQYF
TGCGCCAGCAGCCGCGCGGGGGGGTCTCATTCCGGGGAGACCCAGTACTTC
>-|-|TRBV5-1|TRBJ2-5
CASSLGGRDSQETQYF
TGCGCCAGCAGCTTGGGTGGCCGCGACAGCCAAGAGACCCAGTACTTC
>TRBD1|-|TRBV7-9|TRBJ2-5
CASSRRDRPETQYF
TGTGCCAGCAGCCGCCGGGACAGGCCAGAGACCCAGTACTTC
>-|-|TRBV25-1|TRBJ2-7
CASEASTLGEGEQYF
TGTGCCAGTGAGGCAAGTACCTTGGGCGAGGGTGAGCAGTACTTC
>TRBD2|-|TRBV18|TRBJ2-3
CASSLTGGSSDTQYF
TGTGCCAGCTCCCTCACCGGGGGGAGCTCAGATACGCAGTATTTT
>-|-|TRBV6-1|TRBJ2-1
CASSGGTLRYNEQFF
TGTGCCAGCAGTGGGGGCACCCTAAGATACAATGAGCAGTTCTTC
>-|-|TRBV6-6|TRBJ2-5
CASSPGLQETQYF
TGTGCCAGCAGTCCAGGACTCCAAGAGACCCAGTACTTC
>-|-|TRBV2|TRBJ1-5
CASSDRVVNQPQHF
TGTGCCAGCAGTGACAGGGTAGTGAATCAGCCCCAGCATTTT
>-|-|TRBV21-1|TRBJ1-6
CASSTSPGQSFGPLHF
TGTGCCAGCAGCACAAGCCCGGGACAGTCCTTTGGTCCCCTCCACTTT
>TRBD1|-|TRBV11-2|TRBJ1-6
CASSSQGARNSPLHF
TGTGCCAGCAGCTCACAGGGGGCGCGGAATTCACCCCTCCACTTT
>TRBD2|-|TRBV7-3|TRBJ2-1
CASSLEGTGGRQFF
TGTGCCAGCAGCTTAGAGGGAACGGGAGGGCGGCAGTTCTTC
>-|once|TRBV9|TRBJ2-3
CASSADGFSTDTQYF
TGTGCCAGCAGCGCCGATGGCTTTAGCACAGATACGCAGTATTTT
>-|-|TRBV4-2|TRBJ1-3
CASSQGGGTGNTIYF
TGTGCCAGCAGCCAGGGGGGGGGCACTGGAAACACCATATATTTT
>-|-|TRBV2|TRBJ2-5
CASTKDRWAGAQYF
TGTGCCAGCACTAAGGACAGATGGGCAGGGGCCCAGTACTTC
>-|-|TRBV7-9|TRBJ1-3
CASSRRTSSGNTIYF
TGTGCCAGCAGCCGGAGGACTAGCTCTGGAAACACCATATATTTT
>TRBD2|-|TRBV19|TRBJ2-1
CASSRGGAYNEQFF
TGTGCCAGTAGTAGGGGGGGGGCCTACAATGAGCAGTTCTTC
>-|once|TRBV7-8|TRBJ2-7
CASSIGGYAQYF
TGTGCCAGCAGCATCGGGGGATATGCGCAGTACTTC
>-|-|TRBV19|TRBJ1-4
CASKRTEAGVQEKLFF
TGTGCCAGTAAGCGGACCGAAGCAGGGGTCCAGGAAAAACTGTTTTTT
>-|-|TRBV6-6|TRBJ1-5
CASTTGIQPQHF
TGTGCCAGCACCACAGGGATTCAGCCCCAGCATTTT
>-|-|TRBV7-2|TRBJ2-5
CASSTPGSGETQYF
TGTGCCAGCAGCACTCCGGGGAGTGGAGAGACCCAGTACTTC
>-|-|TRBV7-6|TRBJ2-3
CASSFSGLSGHGDTQYF
TGTGCCAGCAGCTTTTCTGGGTTAAGTGGGCATGGAGATACGCAGTATTTT
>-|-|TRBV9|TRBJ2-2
CASSVVGVTNTGELFF
TGTGCCAGCAGCGTAGTTGGAGTTACAAACACCGGGGAGCTGTTTTTT
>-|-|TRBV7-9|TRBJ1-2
CASSPSYGYTF
TGTGCCAGCAGCCCGAGCTATGGCTACACCTTC
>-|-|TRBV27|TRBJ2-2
CASSLTAPNTGELFF
TGTGCCAGCAGTTTGACAGCGCCGAACACCGGGGAGCTGTTTTTT
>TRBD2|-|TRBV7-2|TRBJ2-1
CASSPNRLAGNNEQFF
TGTGCCAGCAGCCCTAACCGACTAGCGGGGAACAATGAGCAGTTCTTC
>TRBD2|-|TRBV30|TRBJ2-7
CAIERGVTYEQYF
TGTGCCATAGAACGGGGGGTAACCTACGAGCAGTACTTC
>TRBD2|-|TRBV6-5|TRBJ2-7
CASSYSGLAGGEQYF
TGTGCCAGCAGTTACTCGGGGCTAGCGGGAGGCGAGCAGTACTTC
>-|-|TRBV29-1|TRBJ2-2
CSVKTGMRTGELFF
TGCAGCGTTAAAACAGGAATGCGAACCGGGGAGCTGTTTTTT
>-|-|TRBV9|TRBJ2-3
CASSVVAGGTQYF
TGTGCCAGCAGCGTAGTGGCCGGGGGTACGCAGTATTTT
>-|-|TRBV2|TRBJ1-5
CASNLARQPQHF
TGTGCCAGCAATTTGGCCAGGCAGCCCCAGCATTTT